This TCR beta chain comes out of a study of cytomegalovirus exposure and HLA in healthy donors. General study findings and limits: Donors were assumed by presence/absence analyses to have roughly uniform sequencing depth.

As regards this clone: Its specificity is not known.

Vbeta (60) and Jbeta (13) primers were used in the PCR. Assay: immunoSEQ multiplex PCR; the TCRdb copy retains only in-frame clones and omits some. Among under 130,000 clones, 79% were seen once, and the ten largest hold about 3.1%. Healthy donors of bone marrow made up the group. Germline V CDR1 and CDR2: SNHLY, FYNNEI. CDR3 length equals 12 residues. Trimming removed 4 bases at V and 10 bases at J, with 11 bases between. The chain is built from TRBV2 and TRBJ2-1; D unresolved. The receptor was derived from a woman in her thirties or forties in good health and CMV-seronegative. The source material was PBMCs. The CDR3 spells CASSVVRSEQFF. The CDR3 DNA follows: TGTGCCAGCAGTGTGGTGAGATCCGAGCAGTTCTTC.